The clone carrying this TCR beta chain showed up just a few times. The sample belongs to a study of regulatory T cells in long-lasting Graves disease. The V gene's germline CDR1 is LNHDA and CDR2 SQIVND (reference sequence). This CDR3 has 13 residues. Trimming took 2 bases from V and 3 from J, leaving 7 bases between them. Both iRepertoire HTBI primers and Arm-PCR of CDR3 regions were used to build the TCR beta libraries. In TCRdb, the multiplex PCR reads were re-called with MiXCR into one record per CDR3 protein. The sample lists over 450,000 distinct CDR3 sequences; 9.5% to 15% were seen once. Time point in this sample: newly diagnosed GD, antithyroid drugs for less than 3 months. Preparation of the TCR library used RNA extracted from PBMCs. These data also formed part of another study, on T cells in Graves' hyperthyroidism and ophthalmopathy.

This sample comprised peripheral blood mononuclear cells (PBMCs), obtained at new diagnosis, from a patient treated with antithyroid drugs. The V call is TRBV19, the J call TRBJ1-1; D remains unclear. This sequence was found in a woman aged 30 to 39 with Graves disease. The CDR3, as DNA: TGTGCCAGTAGTATACAGGCCGACACTGAAGCTTTCTTT. Translating it yields CASSIQADTEAFF.